The next 27 T cell receptor beta chains were all read from a single sample in a study of cytomegalovirus exposure and HLA in healthy donors. In the PCR, 60 Vbeta and 13 Jbeta primers were used. The protocol was immunoSEQ multiplex PCR, while the TCRdb copy is restricted to in-frame clones and leaves out a portion. The sample has about 160,000 clones; over 80% are singletons. Sequenced sample: PBMCs. The receptors come from a boy aged 2 to 9 in good health and CMV-seronegative.

This rearrangement joins TRBV7-8 to TRBJ2-7; D not resolved. The CDR3 has 13 residues. Germline V gives CDR1 SGHVS, CDR2 FQNEAQ. V gave up 3 bases and J gave up 2 bases, with 8 bases separating them. CDR3: CASSLLPAYEQYF. CDR3 bases: TGTGCCAGCAGCTTGCTCCCAGCCTACGAGCAGTACTTC.

V usage is TRBV19 and J usage is TRBJ1-1, with D perhaps matching TRBD1 (5 bases). Germline V gene sequence: CDR1 LNHDA, CDR2 SQIVND (reference sequence). V lost 6 bases to trimming and J lost 0 bases, with 11 bases between them. This CDR3 is 14 amino acids long. CDR3 DNA: TGTGCCAGTAGCTCGACAGATATGAACACTGAAGCTTTCTTT. Translated: CASSSTDMNTEAFF.

The V call is TRBV6-5, the J call TRBJ1-1; D call uncertain. Trimming removed 3 bases from V and 1 base from J, with 15 bases in between. The CDR3 is made up of 16 amino acids. Per the germline V gene, CDR1 is MNHEY and CDR2 is SVGAGI. The CDR3 is CASSYGPRGSNTEAFF. The CDR3, as DNA: TGTGCCAGCAGTTATGGCCCCAGAGGATCGAACACTGAAGCTTTCTTT.

The CDR3 sequence is CASSLVGLADAKNIQYF. The CDR3 coding sequence is TGCGCCAGCAGCTTGGTGGGGCTAGCGGACGCCAAAAACATTCAGTACTTC. The chain joins TRBV5-1 to TRBJ2-4; 7 nucleotides match TRBD2. The CDR3 has 17 amino acids. V was pared by 0 bases and J by 1 base, with 7 bases of the junction left unmatched. Germline CDR1 reads SGHRS; CDR2 reads YFSETQ. Full variable domain (missing parts from reference TRBV5-1 and TRBJ2-4): KAGVTQTPRYLIKTRGQQVTLSCSPISGHRSVSWYQQTPGQGLQFLFEYFSETQRNKGNFPGRFSGRQFSNSRSEMNVSTLELGDSALYLCASSLVGLADAKNIQYFGAGTRLSVL.

The chain has TRBV11-2 and TRBJ1-5, with D unresolved. The CDR3 spans 14 residues. In germline, CDR1 is SGHAT, CDR2 FQNNGV. The germline V and J ends were trimmed by 5 bases and 2 bases, with 10 bases remaining between them. CDR3 nucleotides: TGTGCCAGCAGCCAAACCGGGGGCAATCAGCCCCAGCATTTT. Amino acid sequence: CASSQTGGNQPQHF.

In its sample, this clone was seen a few times. The genes are TRBV29-1 and TRBJ2-1; the match to TRBD2 covers 14 bases. The trim removed 4 bases at V and 7 bases at J, leaving 3 bases unmatched. The CDR3 has 14 residues. CDR1 is SQVTM and CDR2 is ANQGSEA in the germline V gene. The CDR3 loop is CSVGGLAGENEQFF. Here the CDR3 DNA reads TGCAGCGTTGGGGGACTAGCGGGAGAAAATGAGCAGTTCTTC.

The J gene is TRBJ2-6, the V gene TRBV15; D is perhaps TRBD1 (6 bases). V lost 1 base, J lost 2 bases, and 15 bases lay in between. Germline CDR1 reads LNHNV; CDR2 reads YYDKDF (reference sequence). The CDR3 extends over 18 amino acids. This chain's CDR3 is CATSRAFRGLAGANVLTF. Here the CDR3 DNA reads TGTGCCACCAGCAGAGCGTTCAGGGGATTAGCTGGGGCCAACGTCCTGACTTTC.

In this sample, this clone turned up once. An end of the junction does not agree with germline; a read error may underlie this. The chain links TRBV7-9 to TRBJ1-2; no firm D call. Germline V lookup: CDR1 SEHNR, CDR2 FQNEAQ (reference sequence). The CDR3 sequence is 11 residues long. The CDR3 coding sequence is TGTTCCAGCAGCTTAGTAGTTGGCTACACCTTC. Protein product: CSSSLVVGYTF.

This clone was found a few times. The CDR3 DNA follows: TGTGCCAGCAGCGAGAGGGTCACAGATACGCAGTATTTT. Translating gives CASSERVTDTQYF. The chain has TRBV9 and TRBJ2-3; TRBD2 is a possible D gene (5 bases). V lost 3 bases and J lost 2, with 7 bases in between. Germline V CDR1 and CDR2: SGDLS, YYNGEE. The CDR3 has 13 residues.

The chain is built from TRBV30 and TRBJ1-6; unclear D gene. Germline CDR1 and CDR2: GTSNPN and SVGIG (reference sequence). CDR3 length equals 12 residues. V gave up 3 bases and J gave up 7 bases, with 7 bases separating them. This CDR3 is CAWRAGNSPLHF. Written as DNA, the CDR3 is TGTGCCTGGAGGGCGGGCAATTCACCCCTCCACTTT.

This clone was observed a handful of times. The chain couples TRBV30 to TRBJ1-2; possible D gene TRBD1, 5 bases. V lost 2 bases and J 8 bases, leaving 15 bases between the germline ends. Germline CDR1 is GTSNPN and CDR2 is SVGIG (reference sequence). This CDR3 contains 13 residues. CDR3 bases: TGTGCCTGGAGTAGAACCGGTGGGGGGGGCTACACCTTC. Amino acid sequence: CAWSRTGGGGYTF. Combining the CDR3 with reference TRBV30 and TRBJ1-2 gives the whole variable domain SQTIHQWPATLVQPVGSPLSLECTVEGTSNPNLYWYRQAAGRGLQLLFYSVGIGQISSEVPQNLSASRPQDRQFILSSKKLLLSDSGFYLCAWSRTGGGGYTFGSGTRLTVV.

This clone was detected a few times. The chain carries TRBV11-2 and TRBJ2-7, with 12 bases identical to TRBD2. The CDR3 has 16 residues. Germline assignment: CDR1 SGHAT and CDR2 FQNNGV. The V segment lost 5 bases and the J segment 5 bases; nucleotides outside the gene matches: 10. CDR3 in DNA: TGTGCCAGCAGCCCGACTAGCGGGGGCCTCCTTCACGAGCAGTACGTC. It encodes CASSPTSGGLLHEQYV.

V and J are TRBV19 and TRBJ1-1, with 8 bases that match TRBD1. Germline CDR1 LNHDA, CDR2 SQIVND (reference sequence). J was trimmed by 0 bases and V by 4 bases; bases with no gene match: 4. This CDR3 is built from 15 residues. The CDR3 region is CASSTPGGVNTEAFF. DNA for the CDR3: TGTGCCAGTAGTACCCCAGGGGGCGTGAACACTGAAGCTTTCTTT.

This clone is a singleton in its sample. The chain is built from TRBV18 and TRBJ1-1; D is perhaps TRBD1 (5 bases). CDR3 size: 15 residues. V lost 3 bases to trimming and J lost 2 bases, with 13 bases between them. Germline values: CDR1 KGHSH, CDR2 LQKENI. The CDR3 DNA follows: TGTGCCAGCTCACCCAGACCGACAGTTAACACTGAAGCTTTCTTT. Translating it yields CASSPRPTVNTEAFF.

This clone has a handful of counts. V is TRBV6-1 and J is TRBJ2-7; 11 nucleotides line up with TRBD1. This CDR3 is built from 15 residues. Germline CDR1 MNHNS, CDR2 SASEGT. Trimming at V came to 3 bases and at J to 4 bases, leaving 5 bases not matched to a gene. CDR3 protein: CASSELGTGGYEQYV. The CDR3 bases are TGTGCCAGCAGTGAGTTAGGGACAGGGGGTTACGAGCAGTACGTC.

J is TRBJ2-1 and V is TRBV9; 9 bases align to TRBD2. Per the germline V gene, CDR1 is SGDLS and CDR2 is YYNGEE. Trimming took 4 bases from V and 6 from J; bases not matched to a gene: 5. This CDR3 spans 14 amino acids. CDR3 in DNA: TGTGCCAGCAGCTTAGCGGGGGTTGGCAATGAGCAGTTCTTC. Residues: CASSLAGVGNEQFF. Full variable domain (remainder filled in from reference TRBV9 and TRBJ2-1): DSGVTQTPKHLITATGQRVTLRCSPRSGDLSVYWYQQSLDQGLQFLIQYYNGEERAKGNILERFSAQQFPDLHSELNLSSLELGDSALYFCASSLAGVGNEQFFGPGTRLTVL.

The chain couples TRBV27 to TRBJ2-2; TRBD2 agrees at 8 bases. The V gene's germline CDR1 is MNHEY and CDR2 SMNVEV (reference sequence). V lost 5 bases, J lost 8 bases, and 10 bases stayed unmatched. There are 15 residues in the CDR3. The CDR3 coding sequence is TGTGCCAGCAGTACAGCGGGGGTTCCTTCGGGGGAGCTGTTTTTT. Translation gives CASSTAGVPSGELFF.

V usage is TRBV6-6 and J usage is TRBJ2-3; 10 nucleotides match TRBD2. Germline CDR1 MNHNY, CDR2 SVGAGI (reference sequence). Trimming cost V 2 bases and J 4 bases; bases outside gene matches: 6. The CDR3 contains 16 residues. Here the CDR3 reads CASSYASGSPADTQYF. In DNA, the CDR3 is TGTGCCAGCAGTTACGCTAGCGGGAGCCCCGCAGATACGCAGTATTTT.

The chain uses TRBV4-3 and TRBJ2-2; TRBD1 matches at 9 bases. The V and J ends lost 1 base and 5 bases, in that order; junction bases with no gene match: 2. Germline values: CDR1 LGHNA, CDR2 YSLEER. CDR3 length: 15 residues. CDR3 DNA: TGCGCCAGCAGCCAAGTGGGACAGGGTACCGGGGAGCTGTTTTTT. Translated: CASSQVGQGTGELFF.

The rearrangement links TRBV27 to TRBJ2-7; 9 bases agree with TRBD2. CDR3 length: 17 amino acids. Germline V gene data show CDR1 as MNHEY and CDR2 as SMNVEV (reference sequence). After removal of 7 bases from V and 1 base from J, the junction contained 14 bases not matched to a gene. CDR3 region: CASTQRGTSHPSYEQYV. CDR3 in DNA: TGTGCCAGCACCCAAAGAGGGACTAGCCACCCTTCCTACGAGCAGTACGTC.

The V gene is TRBV4-1, the J gene TRBJ1-2; D is unclear. CDR1 is MGHRA, CDR2 YSYEKL, per germline. Trimming cost V 0 bases and J 2 bases, with 10 bases left between them. The CDR3 extends over 15 amino acids. The chain's CDR3 is CASSQERQPNYGYTF. The CDR3, as DNA: TGCGCCAGCAGCCAAGAGCGGCAGCCCAACTATGGCTACACCTTC.

This clone showed up just a few times. V is TRBV4-1 and J is TRBJ2-3, with TRBD2 as a possible D gene (7 bases). CDR1 is MGHRA, CDR2 YSYEKL, per germline. V shed 1 base and J shed 3 bases, with 14 bases lying between them. The CDR3 runs 16 residues. This CDR3 is CASSQGARGATDTQYF. The CDR3 region has the DNA TGCGCCAGCAGCCAAGGTGCACGGGGGGCAACAGATACGCAGTATTTT.

This chain joins TRBV19 and TRBJ1-3; no firm D call. CDR1 LNHDA and CDR2 SQIVND come from the germline V gene (reference sequence). This CDR3 is built from 16 residues. V lost 7 bases, J lost 2 bases, and 18 bases lay in between. Here the CDR3 DNA reads TGTGCCAGTACCACTCCGAGGGCCTTAACTGGAAACACCATATATTTT. Translating gives CASTTPRALTGNTIYF.

V gene TRBV4-3 combines with J gene TRBJ2-1; the D gene is possibly TRBD1 (6 bases). Trimming shortened V by 4 bases and J by 8 bases, and 12 bases separated the two germline ends. CDR3 length equals 13 residues. The V gene's germline CDR1 is LGHNA and CDR2 YSLEER. In DNA form, the CDR3 reads TGCGCCAGCAGCCGACAGGTTGGGGATGAGCAGTTCTTC. Amino acids: CASSRQVGDEQFF.

The genes are TRBV18 and TRBJ2-5, with 10 bases matching TRBD1. Unmatched junction bases numbered 7, after V lost 5 bases and J lost 4 bases. This CDR3 comprises 15 residues. CDR1 KGHSH and CDR2 LQKENI come from the germline V gene. This chain's CDR3 is CASSNRDRGRETQYF. The CDR3 DNA follows: TGTGCCAGCTCAAACCGGGACAGGGGAAGAGAGACCCAGTACTTC. Full variable domain (missing parts from reference TRBV18 and TRBJ2-5): NAGVMQNPRHLVRRRGQEARLRCSPMKGHSHVYWYRQLPEEGLKFMVYLQKENIIDESGMPKERFSAEFPKEGPSILRIQQVVRGDSAAYFCASSNRDRGRETQYFGPGTRLLVL.

The gene calls are TRBV6-5 and TRBJ1-5; D not resolved. The CDR3 sequence is 13 residues long. Per germline, CDR1 MNHEY and CDR2 SVGAGI. The V end was cut by 7 bases, the J end by 2 bases, with 9 bases between. CDR3 in amino acids: CASTNGGNQPQHF. In DNA form, the CDR3 reads TGTGCCAGCACAAACGGGGGCAATCAGCCCCAGCATTTT.

This rearrangement joins TRBV7-9 to TRBJ1-3; no clear D. The ends were cut back, 5 bases at V and 2 bases at J, with 10 bases in the middle. In germline, CDR1 is SEHNR, CDR2 FQNEAQ (reference sequence). The CDR3 totals 14 residues. CDR3 sequence (DNA): TGTGCCAGCAGCGCCACTAGTGCTGGAAACACCATATATTTT. This gives the protein CASSATSAGNTIYF.